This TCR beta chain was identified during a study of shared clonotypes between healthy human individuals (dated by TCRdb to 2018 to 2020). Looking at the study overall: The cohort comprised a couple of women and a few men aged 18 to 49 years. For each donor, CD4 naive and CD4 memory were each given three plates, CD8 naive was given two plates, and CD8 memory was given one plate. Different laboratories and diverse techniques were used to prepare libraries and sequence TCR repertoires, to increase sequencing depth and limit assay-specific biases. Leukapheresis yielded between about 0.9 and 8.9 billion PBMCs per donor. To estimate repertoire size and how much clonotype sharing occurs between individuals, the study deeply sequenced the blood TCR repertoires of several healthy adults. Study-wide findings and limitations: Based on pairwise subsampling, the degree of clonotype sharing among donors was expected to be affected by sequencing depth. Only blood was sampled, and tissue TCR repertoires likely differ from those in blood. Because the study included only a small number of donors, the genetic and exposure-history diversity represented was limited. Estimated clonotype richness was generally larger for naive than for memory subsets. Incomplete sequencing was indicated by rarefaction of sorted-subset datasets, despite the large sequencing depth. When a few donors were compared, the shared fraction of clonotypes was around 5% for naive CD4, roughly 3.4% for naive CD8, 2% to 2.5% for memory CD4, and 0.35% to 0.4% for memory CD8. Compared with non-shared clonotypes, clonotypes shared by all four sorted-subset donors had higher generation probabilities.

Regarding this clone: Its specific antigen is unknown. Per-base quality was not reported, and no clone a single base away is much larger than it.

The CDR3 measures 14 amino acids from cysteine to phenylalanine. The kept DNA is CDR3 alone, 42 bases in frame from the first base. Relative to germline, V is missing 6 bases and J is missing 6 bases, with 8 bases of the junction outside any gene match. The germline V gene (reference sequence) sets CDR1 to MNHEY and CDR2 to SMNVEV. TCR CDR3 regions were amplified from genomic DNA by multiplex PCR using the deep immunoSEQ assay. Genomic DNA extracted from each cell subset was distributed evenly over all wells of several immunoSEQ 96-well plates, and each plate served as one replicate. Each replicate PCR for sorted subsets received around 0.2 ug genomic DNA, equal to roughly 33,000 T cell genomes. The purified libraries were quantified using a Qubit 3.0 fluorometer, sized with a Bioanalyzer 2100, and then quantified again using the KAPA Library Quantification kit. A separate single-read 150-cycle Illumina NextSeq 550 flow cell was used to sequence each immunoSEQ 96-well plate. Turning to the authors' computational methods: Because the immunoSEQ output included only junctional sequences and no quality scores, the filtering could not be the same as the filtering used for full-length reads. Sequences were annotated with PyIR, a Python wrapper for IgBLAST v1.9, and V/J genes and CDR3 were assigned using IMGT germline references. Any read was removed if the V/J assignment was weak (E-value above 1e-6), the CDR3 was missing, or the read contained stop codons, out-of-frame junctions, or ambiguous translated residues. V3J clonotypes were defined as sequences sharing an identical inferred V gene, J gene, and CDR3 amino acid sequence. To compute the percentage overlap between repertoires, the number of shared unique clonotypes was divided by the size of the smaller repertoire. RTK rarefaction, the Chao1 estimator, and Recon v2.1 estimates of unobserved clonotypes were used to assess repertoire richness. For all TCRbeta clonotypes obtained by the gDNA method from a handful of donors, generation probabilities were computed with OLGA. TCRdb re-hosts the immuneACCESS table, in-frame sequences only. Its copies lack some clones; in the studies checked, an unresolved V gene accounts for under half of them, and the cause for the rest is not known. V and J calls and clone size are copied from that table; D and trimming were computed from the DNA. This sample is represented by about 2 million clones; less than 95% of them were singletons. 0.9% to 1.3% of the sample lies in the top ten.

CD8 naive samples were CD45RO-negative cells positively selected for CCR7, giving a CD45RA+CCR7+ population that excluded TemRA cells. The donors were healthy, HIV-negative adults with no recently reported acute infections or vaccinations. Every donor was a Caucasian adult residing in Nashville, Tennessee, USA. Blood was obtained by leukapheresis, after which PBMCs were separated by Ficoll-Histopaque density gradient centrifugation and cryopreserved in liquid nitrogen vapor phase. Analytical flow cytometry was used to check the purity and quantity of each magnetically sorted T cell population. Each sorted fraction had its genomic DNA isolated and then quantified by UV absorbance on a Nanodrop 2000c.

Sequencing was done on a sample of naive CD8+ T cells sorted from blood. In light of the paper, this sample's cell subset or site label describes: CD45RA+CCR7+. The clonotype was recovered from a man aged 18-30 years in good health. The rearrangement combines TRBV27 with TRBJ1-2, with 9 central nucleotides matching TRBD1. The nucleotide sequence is TGTGCCAGCAGCCGGACAGGGGCGATGGATGGCTACACCTTC. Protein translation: CASSRTGAMDGYTF.